This T cell receptor beta chain was recorded in a study of shared clonotypes between healthy human individuals (dated by TCRdb to the early 2020s). Notes on the research overall: A couple of women and a few men aged 18 to 49 years were included in the cohort. Per donor, three plates each were used for CD4 naive and CD4 memory, two for CD8 naive, and one for CD8 memory. Per donor, leukapheresis produced somewhere between about 0.94 and 10 billion PBMCs. Blood TCR repertoires of five healthy adults were deeply sequenced to estimate repertoire size and the extent of clonotype sharing between individuals. Different laboratories and diverse techniques were used to prepare libraries and sequence TCR repertoires, to increase sequencing depth and limit assay-specific biases.

From the germline V gene, CDR1 is SGHAT and CDR2 is FQNNGV. The junction shows trimming of 5 bases on V and 0 bases on J, and the gene matches do not reach 10 bases of it. The CDR3, from cysteine to phenylalanine, totals 17 residues. Just the 51-base CDR3 DNA is kept, in frame starting at base 1. CD8 naive samples were CD45RO-negative cells positively selected for CCR7, giving a CD45RA+CCR7+ population that excluded TemRA cells. Healthy HIV-negative adults with no recently reported acute infections or vaccinations were included as donors. Every donor was a Caucasian adult living in Nashville, Tennessee, USA. Blood was obtained by leukapheresis, after which PBMCs were separated by Ficoll-Histopaque density gradient centrifugation and cryopreserved in liquid nitrogen vapor phase. Analytical flow cytometry was used to check the purity and quantity of each magnetically sorted T cell population. From each sorted fraction, genomic DNA was isolated and quantified by UV absorbance on a Nanodrop 2000c.

On the study overall, not on this receptor specifically: Because the study included a small number of donors, the genetic and exposure-history diversity represented was limited. Pairwise subsampling led to the expectation that sequencing depth would affect the degree of clonotype sharing among donors. Naive subsets generally had larger estimated clonotype richness than memory subsets did. Compared with non-shared clonotypes, the clonotypes found in all four sorted-subset donors had higher generation probabilities. Sharing across a few donors was observed for 4.5% to 6.5% of naive CD4, over 3% of naive CD8, roughly 2.4% of memory CD4, and about 0.38% of memory CD8 clonotypes. Sampling was limited to blood, and TCR repertoires in tissue likely differ from TCR repertoires in blood. Even with the large sequencing depth, rarefaction of the sorted-subset datasets indicated that sequencing was incomplete.

With regard to this clone: Its antigen remains unidentified. No much larger clone is present one base from it, and per-base qualities are unavailable.

Using the deep immunoSEQ assay, multiplex PCR amplified TCR CDR3 regions from genomic DNA. For each cell subset, the extracted genomic DNA was distributed evenly across all wells of several immunoSEQ 96-well plates, and each plate served as one replicate. Each replicate PCR for sorted subsets received about 220 ng genomic DNA, equal to tens of thousands of T cell genomes. Purified libraries were quantified with a Qubit 3.0 fluorometer, sized on a Bioanalyzer 2100, and re-quantified with the KAPA Library Quantification kit. A separate single-read 150-cycle Illumina NextSeq 550 flow cell was used to sequence each immunoSEQ 96-well plate. Turning to the authors' computational methods: The immunoSEQ output contained only junctional sequences without quality scores, so filtering could not match that applied to full-length reads. Sequences were annotated with PyIR, a Python wrapper for IgBLAST v1.9, and V/J genes and CDR3 were assigned using IMGT germline references. Reads with weak V/J assignments (E-value above 1e-6), missing CDR3, stop codons, out-of-frame junctions, or ambiguous translated residues were removed. V3J clonotypes were defined by identical inferred V gene, J gene, and CDR3 amino acid sequence. Percentage overlap between repertoires was computed as shared unique clonotypes divided by the size of the smaller repertoire. Three approaches were used to assess repertoire richness: RTK rarefaction, the Chao1 estimator, and Recon v2.1 estimates of unobserved clonotypes. Generation probabilities for all TCRbeta clonotypes obtained by the gDNA method from a handful of donors were computed using OLGA. This immuneACCESS table, as held by TCRdb, lists in-frame sequences with V and J called but not all clones. Of the missing ones, under half trace to an unresolved V gene in checked studies; the others have no known cause. That table supplies the V and J calls and clone size; D and trimming were determined from the DNA. The sample table contains around 580,000 clones; only one count was recorded for about 98% of them. 0.3% to 0.35% of the sample comes from the top ten.

The receptor comes from a man aged 25-45 years in good health. What was sequenced was naive CD8+ T cells sorted from blood. What the cell subset or site label conveys for this sample: CD45RA+CCR7+. This chain joins TRBV11-2 to TRBJ2-4; 7 bases in the middle match TRBD2. The nucleotides read TGTGCCAGCAGCCAATACTGGGAGGGGATAGCCAAAAACATTCAGTACTTC. Translated, this gives CASSQYWEGIAKNIQYF. The CDR3, completed at both ends by the reference TRBV11-2 and TRBJ2-4 genes, gives the full variable domain EAGVAQSPRYKIIEKRQSVAFWCNPISGHATLYWYQQILGQGPKLLIQFQNNGVVDDSQLPKDRFSAERLKGVDSTLKIQPAKLEDSAVYLCASSQYWEGIAKNIQYFGAGTRLSVL.